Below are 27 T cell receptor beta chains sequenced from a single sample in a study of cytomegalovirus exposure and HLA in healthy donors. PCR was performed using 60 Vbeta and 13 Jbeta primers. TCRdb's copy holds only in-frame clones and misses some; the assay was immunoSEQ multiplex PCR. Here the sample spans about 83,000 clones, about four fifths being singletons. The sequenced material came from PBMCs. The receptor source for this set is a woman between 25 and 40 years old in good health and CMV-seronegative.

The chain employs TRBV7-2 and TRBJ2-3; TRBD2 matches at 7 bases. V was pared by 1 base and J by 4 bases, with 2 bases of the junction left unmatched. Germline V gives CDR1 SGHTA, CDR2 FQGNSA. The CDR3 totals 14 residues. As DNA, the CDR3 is TGTGCCAGCAGCTTAGGACTAGCAGCAGATACGCAGTATTTT. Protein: CASSLGLAADTQYF.

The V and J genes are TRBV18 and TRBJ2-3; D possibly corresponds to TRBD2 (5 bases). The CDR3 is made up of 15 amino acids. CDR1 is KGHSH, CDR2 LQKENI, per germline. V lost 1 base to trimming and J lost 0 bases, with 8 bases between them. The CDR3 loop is CASSPLGDSTDTQYF. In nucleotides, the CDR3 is TGTGCCAGCTCACCACTGGGAGATAGCACAGATACGCAGTATTTT.

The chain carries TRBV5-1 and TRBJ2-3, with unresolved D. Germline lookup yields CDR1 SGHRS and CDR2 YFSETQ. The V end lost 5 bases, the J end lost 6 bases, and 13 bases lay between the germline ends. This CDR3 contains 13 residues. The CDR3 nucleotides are TGCGCCAGCAGGTTCGAGCTCACGGATACGCAGTATTTT. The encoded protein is CASRFELTDTQYF.

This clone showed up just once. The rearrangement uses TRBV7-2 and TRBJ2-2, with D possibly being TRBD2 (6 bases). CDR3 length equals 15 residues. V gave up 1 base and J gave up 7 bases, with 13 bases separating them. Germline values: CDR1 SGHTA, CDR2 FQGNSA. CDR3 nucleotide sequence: TGTGCCAGCAGCTTAGATCGGGGGTTTTACGGGGAGCTGTTTTTT. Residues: CASSLDRGFYGELFF.

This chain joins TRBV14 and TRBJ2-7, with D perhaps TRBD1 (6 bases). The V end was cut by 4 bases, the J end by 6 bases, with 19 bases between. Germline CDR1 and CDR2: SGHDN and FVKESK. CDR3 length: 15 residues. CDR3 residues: CASSRTGRPQSEQYF. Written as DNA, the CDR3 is TGTGCCAGCAGCCGTACAGGGCGTCCGCAGAGCGAGCAGTACTTC.

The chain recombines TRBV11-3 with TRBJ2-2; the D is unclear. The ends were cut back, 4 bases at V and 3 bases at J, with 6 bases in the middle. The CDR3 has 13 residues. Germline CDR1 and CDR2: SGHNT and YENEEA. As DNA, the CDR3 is TGTGCCAGCAGCTCCTACGACACCGGGGAGCTGTTTTTT. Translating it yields CASSSYDTGELFF.

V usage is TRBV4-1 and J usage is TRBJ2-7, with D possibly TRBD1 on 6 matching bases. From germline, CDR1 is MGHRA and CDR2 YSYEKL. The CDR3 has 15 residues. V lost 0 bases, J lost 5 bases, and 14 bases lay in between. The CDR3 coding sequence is TGCGCCAGCAGCCAAGACTTAGGCAGGGGCCACGAGCAGTACTTC. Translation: CASSQDLGRGHEQYF.

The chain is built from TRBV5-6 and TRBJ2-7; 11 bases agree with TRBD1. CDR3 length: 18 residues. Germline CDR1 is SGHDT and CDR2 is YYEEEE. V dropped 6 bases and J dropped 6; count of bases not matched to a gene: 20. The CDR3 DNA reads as TGTGCCAGCAACTTATACCTATACCCTTGGACAGGGGGCTTCGAGCAGTACTTC. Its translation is CASNLYLYPWTGGFEQYF.

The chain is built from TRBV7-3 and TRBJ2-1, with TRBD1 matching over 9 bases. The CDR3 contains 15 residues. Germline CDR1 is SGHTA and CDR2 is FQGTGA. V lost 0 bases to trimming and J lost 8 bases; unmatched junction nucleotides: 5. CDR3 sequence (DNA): TGTGCCAGCAGCTTAACCGGGGACAGGGTGGATGAGCAGTTCTTC. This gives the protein CASSLTGDRVDEQFF.

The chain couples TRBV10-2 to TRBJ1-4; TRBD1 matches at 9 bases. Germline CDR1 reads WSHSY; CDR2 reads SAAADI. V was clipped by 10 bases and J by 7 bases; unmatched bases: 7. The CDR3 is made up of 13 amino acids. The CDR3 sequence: CATAQGAGEKLFF. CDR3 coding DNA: TGCGCCACCGCACAGGGGGCAGGTGAAAAACTGTTTTTT.

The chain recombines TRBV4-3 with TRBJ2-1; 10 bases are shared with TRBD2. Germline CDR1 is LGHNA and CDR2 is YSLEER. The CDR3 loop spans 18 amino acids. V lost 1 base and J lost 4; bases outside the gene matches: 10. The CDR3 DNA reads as TGCGCCAGCAGCCAAGTGAGCGCTAGCGGGAGCTCATACAATGAGCAGTTCTTC. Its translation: CASSQVSASGSSYNEQFF.

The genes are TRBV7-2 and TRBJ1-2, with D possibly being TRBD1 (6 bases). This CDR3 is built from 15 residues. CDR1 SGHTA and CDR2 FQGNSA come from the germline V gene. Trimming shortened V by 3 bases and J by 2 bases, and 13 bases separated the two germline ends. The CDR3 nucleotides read TGTGCCAGCAGCTTTGGGGGGGCGCAGAACTATGGCTACACCTTC. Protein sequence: CASSFGGAQNYGYTF.

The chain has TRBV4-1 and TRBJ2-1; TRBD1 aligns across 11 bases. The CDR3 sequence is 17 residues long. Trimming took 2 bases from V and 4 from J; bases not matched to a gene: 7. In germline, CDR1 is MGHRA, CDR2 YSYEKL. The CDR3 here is CASSQLSGTGGYNEQFF. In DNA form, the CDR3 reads TGCGCCAGCAGCCAACTTTCCGGGACAGGGGGATACAATGAGCAGTTCTTC.

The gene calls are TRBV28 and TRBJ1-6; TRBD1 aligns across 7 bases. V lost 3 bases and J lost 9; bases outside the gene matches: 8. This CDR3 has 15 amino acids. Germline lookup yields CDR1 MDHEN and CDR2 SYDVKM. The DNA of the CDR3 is TGTGCCAGCAGTTTTCTCCAGGGGGACGGTTCACCCCTCCACTTT. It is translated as CASSFLQGDGSPLHF.

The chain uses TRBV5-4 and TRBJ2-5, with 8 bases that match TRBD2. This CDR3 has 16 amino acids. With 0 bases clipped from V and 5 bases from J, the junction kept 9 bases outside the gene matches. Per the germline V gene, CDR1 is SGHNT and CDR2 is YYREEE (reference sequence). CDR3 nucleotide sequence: TGTGCCAGCAGCTTGGCCCCCAGCGGGAGACGGGAGACCCAGTACTTC. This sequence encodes CASSLAPSGRRETQYF.

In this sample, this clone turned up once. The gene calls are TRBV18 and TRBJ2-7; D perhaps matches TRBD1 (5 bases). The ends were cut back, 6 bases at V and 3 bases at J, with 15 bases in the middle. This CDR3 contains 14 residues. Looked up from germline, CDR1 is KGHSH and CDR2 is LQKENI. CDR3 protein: CASSWGRDSYEQYF. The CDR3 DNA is TGTGCCAGCTCTTGGGGCAGGGATAGCTACGAGCAGTACTTC.

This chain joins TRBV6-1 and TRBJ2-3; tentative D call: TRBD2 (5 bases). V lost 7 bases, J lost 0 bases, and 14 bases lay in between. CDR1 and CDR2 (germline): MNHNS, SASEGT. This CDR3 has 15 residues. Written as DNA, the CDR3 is TGTGCCAGCATTTTGTCGGGATTTAGCACAGATACGCAGTATTTT. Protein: CASILSGFSTDTQYF.

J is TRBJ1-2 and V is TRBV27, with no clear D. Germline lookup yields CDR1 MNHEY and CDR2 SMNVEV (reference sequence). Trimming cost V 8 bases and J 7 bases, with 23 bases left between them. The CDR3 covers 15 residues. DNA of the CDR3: TGTGCCAGCCGCCCGGGGAGGTCGGGGTCCCGTGGCTACACCTTC. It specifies CASRPGRSGSRGYTF.

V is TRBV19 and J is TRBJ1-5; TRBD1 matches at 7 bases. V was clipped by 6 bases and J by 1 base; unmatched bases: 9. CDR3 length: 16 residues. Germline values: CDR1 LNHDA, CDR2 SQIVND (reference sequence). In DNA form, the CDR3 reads TGTGCCAGTAGGCGAGATGGGACAGCCAGCAATCAGCCCCAGCATTTT. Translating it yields CASRRDGTASNQPQHF.

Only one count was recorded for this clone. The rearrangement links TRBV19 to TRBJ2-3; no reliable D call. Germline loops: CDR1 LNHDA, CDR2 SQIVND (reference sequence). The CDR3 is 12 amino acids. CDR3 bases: TGTGCGTCGTCGCAGGGCACAGATACGCAGTATTTT. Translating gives CASSQGTDTQYF.

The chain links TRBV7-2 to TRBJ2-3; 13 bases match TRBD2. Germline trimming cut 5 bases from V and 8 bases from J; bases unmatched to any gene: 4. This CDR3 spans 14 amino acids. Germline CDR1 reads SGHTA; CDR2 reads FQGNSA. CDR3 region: CASSPGLAGVTQYF. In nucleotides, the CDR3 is TGTGCCAGCAGCCCCGGACTAGCGGGAGTTACGCAGTATTTT.

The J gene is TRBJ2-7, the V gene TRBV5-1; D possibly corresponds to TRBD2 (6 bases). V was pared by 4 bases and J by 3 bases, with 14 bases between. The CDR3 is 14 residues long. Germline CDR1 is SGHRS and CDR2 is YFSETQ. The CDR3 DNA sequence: TGCGCCAGCAGCCGGGTCGGGAGCGACTACGAGCAGTACTTC. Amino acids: CASSRVGSDYEQYF.

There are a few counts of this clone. The CDR3 sequence is CASSLAVAGGYNEQFF. The CDR3 bases are TGTGCCAGCAGCTTAGCGGTAGCGGGAGGGTACAATGAGCAGTTCTTC. The chain recombines TRBV11-2 with TRBJ2-1; 11 nucleotides line up with TRBD2. Germline V gene lookup returns CDR1 SGHAT and CDR2 FQNNGV. The CDR3 consists of 16 residues. The V gene end was trimmed by 1 base and the J gene end by 4 bases; junction bases not matched to a gene: 3.

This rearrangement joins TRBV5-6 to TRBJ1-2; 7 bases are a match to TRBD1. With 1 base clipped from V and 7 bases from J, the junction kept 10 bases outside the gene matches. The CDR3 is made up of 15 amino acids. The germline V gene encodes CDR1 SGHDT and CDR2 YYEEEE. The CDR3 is CASSLWNRGGSGYTF. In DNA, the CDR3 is TGTGCCAGCAGCTTGTGGAACAGGGGAGGATCTGGCTACACCTTC.

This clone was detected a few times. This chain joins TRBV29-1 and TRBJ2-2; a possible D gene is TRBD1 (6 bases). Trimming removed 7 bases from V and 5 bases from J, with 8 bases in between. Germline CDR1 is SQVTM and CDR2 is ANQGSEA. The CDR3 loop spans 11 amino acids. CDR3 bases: TGCAGCGCTGACAGGACCGGGGAGCTGTTTTTT. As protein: CSADRTGELFF.

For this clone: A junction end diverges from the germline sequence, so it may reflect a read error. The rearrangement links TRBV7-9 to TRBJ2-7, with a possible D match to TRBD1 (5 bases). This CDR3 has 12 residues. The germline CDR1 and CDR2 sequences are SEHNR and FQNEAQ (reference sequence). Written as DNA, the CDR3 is TGTTCCAGCAGCTCGGACACCCTCGAGCAGTACTTC. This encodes CSSSSDTLEQYF.

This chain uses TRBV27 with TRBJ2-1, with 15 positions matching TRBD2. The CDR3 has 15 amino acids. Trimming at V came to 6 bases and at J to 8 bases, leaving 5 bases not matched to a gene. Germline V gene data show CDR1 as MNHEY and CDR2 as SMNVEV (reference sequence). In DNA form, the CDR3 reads TGTGCCAGCAGGGCAGGACTAGCGGGAGGGCATGAGCAGTTCTTC. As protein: CASRAGLAGGHEQFF.